The sequence of this TCR beta chain was determined in a study of blood T cell repertoires in COVID-19. Across the whole study: Specimens from acute and convalescent COVID-19 originated in the United States, Italy and Spain. In each case, the material was cDNA or gDNA derived from T cells, B-cell-depleted T cells, or PBMCs.

In the source study's methods: Estimation of nucleated cell counts was performed using reference gene primer amplification. Assay: immunoSEQ multiplex PCR; the TCRdb copy retains only in-frame clones and omits some. Clone size and V and J calls were adopted from that table, with D and trimming inferred from the DNA. The sample contains some 150,000 clones, 70% to 90% of which appear only once. This clonotype was sampled from a woman aged 40 to 50 with active or convalescent COVID-19. The sample comprised peripheral blood.

The CDR3 sequence is CATSREGQDNQPQHF. The CDR3 nucleotides read TGTGCCACCAGCAGAGAGGGACAGGACAATCAGCCCCAGCATTTT. The rearrangement links TRBV15 to TRBJ1-5; 8 nucleotides line up with TRBD1. The CDR3 runs to 15 residues. Germline lookup yields CDR1 LNHNV and CDR2 YYDKDF (reference sequence). Trimming took 0 bases from V and 3 from J; bases not matched to a gene: 1.